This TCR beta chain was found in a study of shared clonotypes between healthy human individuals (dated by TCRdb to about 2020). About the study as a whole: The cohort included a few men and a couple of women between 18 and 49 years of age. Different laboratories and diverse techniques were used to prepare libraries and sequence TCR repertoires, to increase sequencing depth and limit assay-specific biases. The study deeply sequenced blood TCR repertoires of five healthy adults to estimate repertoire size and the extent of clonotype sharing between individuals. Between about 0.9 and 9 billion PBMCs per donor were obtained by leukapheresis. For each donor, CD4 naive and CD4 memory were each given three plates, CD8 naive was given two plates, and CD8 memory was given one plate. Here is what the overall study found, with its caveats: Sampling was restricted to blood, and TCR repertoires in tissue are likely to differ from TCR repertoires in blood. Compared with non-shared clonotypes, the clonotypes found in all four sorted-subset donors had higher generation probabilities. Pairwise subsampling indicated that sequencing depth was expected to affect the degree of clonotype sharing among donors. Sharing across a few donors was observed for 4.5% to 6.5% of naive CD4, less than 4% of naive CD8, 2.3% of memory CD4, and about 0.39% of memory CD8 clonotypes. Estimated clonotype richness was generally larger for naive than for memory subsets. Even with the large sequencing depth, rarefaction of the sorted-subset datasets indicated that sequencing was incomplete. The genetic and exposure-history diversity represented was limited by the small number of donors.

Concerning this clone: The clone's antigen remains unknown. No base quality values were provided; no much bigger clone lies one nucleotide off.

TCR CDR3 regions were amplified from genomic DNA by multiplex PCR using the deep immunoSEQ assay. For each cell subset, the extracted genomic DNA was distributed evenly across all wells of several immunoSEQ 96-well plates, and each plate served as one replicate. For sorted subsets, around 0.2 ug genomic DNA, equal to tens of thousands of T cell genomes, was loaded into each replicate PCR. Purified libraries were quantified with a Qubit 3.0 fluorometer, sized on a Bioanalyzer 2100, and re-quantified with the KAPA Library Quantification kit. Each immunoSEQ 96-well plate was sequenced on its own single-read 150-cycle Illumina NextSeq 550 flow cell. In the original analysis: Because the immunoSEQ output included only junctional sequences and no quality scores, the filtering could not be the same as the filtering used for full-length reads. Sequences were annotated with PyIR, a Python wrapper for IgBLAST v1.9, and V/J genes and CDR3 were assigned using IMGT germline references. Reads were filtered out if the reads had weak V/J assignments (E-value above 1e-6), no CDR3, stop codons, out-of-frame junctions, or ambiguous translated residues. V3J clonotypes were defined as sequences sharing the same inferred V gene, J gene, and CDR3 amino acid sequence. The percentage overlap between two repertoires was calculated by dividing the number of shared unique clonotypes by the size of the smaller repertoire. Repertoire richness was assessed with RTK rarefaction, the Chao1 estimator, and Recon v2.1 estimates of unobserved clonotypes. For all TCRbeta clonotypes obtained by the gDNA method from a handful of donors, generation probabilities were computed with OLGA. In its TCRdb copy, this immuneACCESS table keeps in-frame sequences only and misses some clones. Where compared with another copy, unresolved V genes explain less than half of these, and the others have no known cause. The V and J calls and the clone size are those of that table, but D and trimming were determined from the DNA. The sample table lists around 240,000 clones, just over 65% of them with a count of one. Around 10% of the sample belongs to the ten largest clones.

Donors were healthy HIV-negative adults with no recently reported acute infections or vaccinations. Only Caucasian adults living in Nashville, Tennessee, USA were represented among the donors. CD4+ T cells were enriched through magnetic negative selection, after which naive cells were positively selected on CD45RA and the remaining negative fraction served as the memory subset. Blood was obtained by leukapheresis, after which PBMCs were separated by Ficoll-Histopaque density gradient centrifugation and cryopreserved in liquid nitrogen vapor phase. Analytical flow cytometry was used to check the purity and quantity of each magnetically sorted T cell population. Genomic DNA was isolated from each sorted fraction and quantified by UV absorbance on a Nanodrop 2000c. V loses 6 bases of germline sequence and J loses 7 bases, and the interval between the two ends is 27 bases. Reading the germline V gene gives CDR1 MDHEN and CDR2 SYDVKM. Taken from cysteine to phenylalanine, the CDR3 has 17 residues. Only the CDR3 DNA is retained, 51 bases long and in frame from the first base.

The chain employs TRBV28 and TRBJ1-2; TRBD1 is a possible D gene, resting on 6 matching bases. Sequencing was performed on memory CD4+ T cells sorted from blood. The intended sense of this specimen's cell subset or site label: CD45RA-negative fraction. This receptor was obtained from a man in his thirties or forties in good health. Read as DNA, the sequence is TGTGCCAGCAGGGATACAGGGTTTTCCCTGAAAGGGACTGGCTACACCTTC. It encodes CASRDTGFSLKGTGYTF.